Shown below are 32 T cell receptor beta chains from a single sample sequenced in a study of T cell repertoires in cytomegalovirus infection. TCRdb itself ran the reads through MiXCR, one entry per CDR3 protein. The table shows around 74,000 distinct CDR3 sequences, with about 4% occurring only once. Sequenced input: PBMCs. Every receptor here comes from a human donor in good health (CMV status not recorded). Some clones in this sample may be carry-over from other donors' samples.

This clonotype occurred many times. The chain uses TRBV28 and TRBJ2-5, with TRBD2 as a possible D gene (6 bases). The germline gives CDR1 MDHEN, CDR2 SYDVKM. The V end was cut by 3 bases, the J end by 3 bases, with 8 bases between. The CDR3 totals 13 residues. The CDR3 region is CASSLGGEETQYF. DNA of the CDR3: TGTGCCAGCAGTTTGGGCGGGGAAGAGACCCAGTACTTC. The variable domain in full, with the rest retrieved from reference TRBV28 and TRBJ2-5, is DVKVTQSSRYLVKRTGEKVFLECVQDMDHENMFWYRQDPGLGLRLIYFSYDVKMKEKGDIPEGYSVSREKKERFSLILESASTNQTSMYLCASSLGGEETQYFGPGTRLLVL.

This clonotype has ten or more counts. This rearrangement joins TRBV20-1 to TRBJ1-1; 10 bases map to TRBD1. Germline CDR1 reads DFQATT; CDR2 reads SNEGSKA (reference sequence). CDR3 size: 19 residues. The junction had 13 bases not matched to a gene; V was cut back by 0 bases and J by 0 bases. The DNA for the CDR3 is TGCAGTGCTAGAGATTCCAGGCCTGACAGGGGGCTAGTGAACACTGAAGCTTTCTTT. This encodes CSARDSRPDRGLVNTEAFF.

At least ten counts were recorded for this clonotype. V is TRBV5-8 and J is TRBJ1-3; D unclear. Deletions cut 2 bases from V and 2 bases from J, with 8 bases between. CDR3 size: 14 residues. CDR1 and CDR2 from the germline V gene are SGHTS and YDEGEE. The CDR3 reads CASSFPPPGNTIYF. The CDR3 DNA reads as TGTGCCAGCAGCTTCCCACCGCCTGGAAACACCATATATTTT.

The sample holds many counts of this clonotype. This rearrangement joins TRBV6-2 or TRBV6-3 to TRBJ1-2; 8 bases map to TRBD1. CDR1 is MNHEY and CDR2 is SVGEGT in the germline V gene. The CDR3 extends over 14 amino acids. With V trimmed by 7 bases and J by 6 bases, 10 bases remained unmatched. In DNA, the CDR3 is TGTGCCAGCACCGAAACCAGGGGGCCTGATGGCTACACCTTC. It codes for CASTETRGPDGYTF.

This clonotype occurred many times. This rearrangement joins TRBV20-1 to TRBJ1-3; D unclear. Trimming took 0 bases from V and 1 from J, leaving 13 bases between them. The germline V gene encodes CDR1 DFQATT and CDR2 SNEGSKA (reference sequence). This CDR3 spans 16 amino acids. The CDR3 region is CSARDLSHPSGNTIYF. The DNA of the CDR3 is TGCAGTGCTAGAGATCTATCCCACCCATCTGGAAACACCATATATTTT.

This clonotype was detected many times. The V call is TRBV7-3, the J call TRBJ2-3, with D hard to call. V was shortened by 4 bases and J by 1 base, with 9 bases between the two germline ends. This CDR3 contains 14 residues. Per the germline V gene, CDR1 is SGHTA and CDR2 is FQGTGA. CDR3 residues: CASSSKAGTDTQYF. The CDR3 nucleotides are TGTGCCAGCAGCTCAAAGGCCGGCACAGATACGCAGTATTTT.

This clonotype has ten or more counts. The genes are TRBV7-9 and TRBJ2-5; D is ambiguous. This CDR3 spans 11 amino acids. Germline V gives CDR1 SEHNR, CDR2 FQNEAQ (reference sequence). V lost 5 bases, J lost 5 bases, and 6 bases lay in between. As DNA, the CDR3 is TGTGCCAGCAGCAGAAGTGAGACCCAGTACTTC. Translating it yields CASSRSETQYF.

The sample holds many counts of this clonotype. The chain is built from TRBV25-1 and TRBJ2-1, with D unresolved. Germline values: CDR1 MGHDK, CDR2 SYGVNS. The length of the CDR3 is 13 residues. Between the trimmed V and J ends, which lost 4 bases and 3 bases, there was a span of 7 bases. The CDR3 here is CASSADNYNEQFF. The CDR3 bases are TGTGCCAGCAGTGCTGACAACTACAATGAGCAGTTCTTC.

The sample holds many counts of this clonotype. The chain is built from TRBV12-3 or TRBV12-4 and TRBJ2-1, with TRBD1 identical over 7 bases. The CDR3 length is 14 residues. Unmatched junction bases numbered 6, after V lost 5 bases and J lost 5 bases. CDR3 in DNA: TGTGCCAGCAGTCCCAGGGACAGACACAATGAGCAGTTCTTC. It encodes CASSPRDRHNEQFF.

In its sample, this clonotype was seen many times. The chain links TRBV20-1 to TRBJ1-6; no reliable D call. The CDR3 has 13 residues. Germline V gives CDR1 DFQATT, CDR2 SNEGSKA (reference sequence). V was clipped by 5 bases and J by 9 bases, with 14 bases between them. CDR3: CSAVQSGISPLHF. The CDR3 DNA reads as TGCAGTGCTGTACAAAGTGGGATTTCACCCCTCCACTTT.

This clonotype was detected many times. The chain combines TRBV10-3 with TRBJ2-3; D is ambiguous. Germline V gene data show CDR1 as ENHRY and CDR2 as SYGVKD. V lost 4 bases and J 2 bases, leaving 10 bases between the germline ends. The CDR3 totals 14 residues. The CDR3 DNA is TGTGCCATCAGTGTTGACGGGTACACAGATACGCAGTATTTT. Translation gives CAISVDGYTDTQYF.

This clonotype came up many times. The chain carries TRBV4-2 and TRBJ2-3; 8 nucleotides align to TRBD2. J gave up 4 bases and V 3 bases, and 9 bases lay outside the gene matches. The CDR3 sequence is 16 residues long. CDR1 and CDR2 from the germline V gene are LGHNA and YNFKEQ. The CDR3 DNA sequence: TGTGCCAGCAGCCAGTCCCCTACGGGGGGGGCAGATACGCAGTATTTT. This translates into CASSQSPTGGADTQYF.

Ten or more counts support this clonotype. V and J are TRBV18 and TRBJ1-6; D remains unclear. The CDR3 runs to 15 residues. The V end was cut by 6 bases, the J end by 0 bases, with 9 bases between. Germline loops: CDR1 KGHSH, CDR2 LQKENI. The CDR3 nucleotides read TGTGCCAGCTCGCCGGCTAGCTCCTATAATTCACCCCTCCACTTT. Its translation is CASSPASSYNSPLHF.

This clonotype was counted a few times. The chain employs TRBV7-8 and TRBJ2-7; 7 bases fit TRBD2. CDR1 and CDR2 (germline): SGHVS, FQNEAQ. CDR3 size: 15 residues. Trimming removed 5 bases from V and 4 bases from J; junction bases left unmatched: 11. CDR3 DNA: TGTGCCAGCAGCGGGGGGGGGGGGGGGGGATACGAGCAGTACTTC. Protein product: CASSGGGGGGYEQYF.

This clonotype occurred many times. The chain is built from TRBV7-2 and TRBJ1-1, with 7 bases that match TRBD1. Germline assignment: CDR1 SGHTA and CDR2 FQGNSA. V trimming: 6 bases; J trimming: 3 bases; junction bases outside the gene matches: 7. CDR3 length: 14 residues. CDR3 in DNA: TGTGCCAGCAGACAGACTCAGGGGGACACTGAAGCTTTCTTT. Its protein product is CASRQTQGDTEAFF.

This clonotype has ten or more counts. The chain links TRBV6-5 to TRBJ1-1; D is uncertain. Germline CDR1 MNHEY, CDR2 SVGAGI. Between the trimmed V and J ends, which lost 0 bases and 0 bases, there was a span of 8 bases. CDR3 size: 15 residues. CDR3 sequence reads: CASSYSNLVNTEAFF. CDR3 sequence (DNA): TGTGCCAGCAGTTACTCGAACTTGGTGAACACTGAAGCTTTCTTT.

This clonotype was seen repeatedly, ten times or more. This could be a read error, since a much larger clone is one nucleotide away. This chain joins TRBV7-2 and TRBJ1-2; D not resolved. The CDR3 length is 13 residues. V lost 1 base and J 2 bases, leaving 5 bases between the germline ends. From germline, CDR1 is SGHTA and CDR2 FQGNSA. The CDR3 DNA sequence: TGTGCCAGCAGCTTAGGACGGAACTATGGCTACACCTTC. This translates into CASSLGRNYGYTF.

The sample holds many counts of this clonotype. The CDR3 nucleotides read TGTGCCAGCTCACCACAGGGCGGGTCGTACAATGAGCAGTTCTTC. Its protein is CASSPQGGSYNEQFF. V gene TRBV18 combines with J gene TRBJ2-1; a possible D gene is TRBD2 (5 bases). Per germline, CDR1 KGHSH and CDR2 LQKENI. Between the trimmed V and J ends, which lost 1 base and 4 bases, there was a span of 11 bases. The CDR3 is 15 amino acids. Supplemented by reference TRBV18 and TRBJ2-1, the full variable domain reads NAGVMQNPRHLVRRRGQEARLRCSPMKGHSHVYWYRQLPEEGLKFMVYLQKENIIDESGMPKERFSAEFPKEGPSILRIQQVVRGDSAAYFCASSPQGGSYNEQFFGPGTRLTVL.

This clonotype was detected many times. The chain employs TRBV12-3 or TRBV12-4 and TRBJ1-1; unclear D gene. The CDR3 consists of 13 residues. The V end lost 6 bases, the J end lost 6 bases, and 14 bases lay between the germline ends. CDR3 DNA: TGTGCCAGCAGCCCGAGTACCTTCTCTGAAGCTTTCTTT. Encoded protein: CASSPSTFSEAFF.

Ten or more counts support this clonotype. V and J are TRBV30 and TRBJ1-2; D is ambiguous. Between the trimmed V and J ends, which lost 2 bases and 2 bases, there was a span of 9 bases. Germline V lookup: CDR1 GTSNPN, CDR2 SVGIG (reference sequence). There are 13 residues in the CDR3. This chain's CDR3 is CAWSSQLNYGYTF. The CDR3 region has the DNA TGTGCCTGGAGTAGCCAGCTGAACTATGGCTACACCTTC.

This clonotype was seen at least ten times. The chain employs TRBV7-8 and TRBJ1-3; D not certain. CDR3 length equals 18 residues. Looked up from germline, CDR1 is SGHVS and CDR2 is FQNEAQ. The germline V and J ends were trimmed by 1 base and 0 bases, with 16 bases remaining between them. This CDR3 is CASSLERFRPSSGNTIYF. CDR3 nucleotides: TGTGCCAGCAGCTTAGAACGTTTTCGACCGAGCTCTGGAAACACCATATATTTT.

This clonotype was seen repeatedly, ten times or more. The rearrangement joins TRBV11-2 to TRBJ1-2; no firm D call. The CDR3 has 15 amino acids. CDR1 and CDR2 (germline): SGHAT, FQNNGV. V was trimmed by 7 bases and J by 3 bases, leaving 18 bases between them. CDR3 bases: TGTGCCAGCATTCAGAGGCCCAACCAGGACTATGGCTACACCTTC. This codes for CASIQRPNQDYGYTF.

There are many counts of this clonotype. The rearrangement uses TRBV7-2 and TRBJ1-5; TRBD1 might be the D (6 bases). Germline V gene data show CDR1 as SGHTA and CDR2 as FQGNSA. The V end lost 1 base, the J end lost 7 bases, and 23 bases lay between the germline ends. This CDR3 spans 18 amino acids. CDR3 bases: TGTGCCAGCAGCTTAGTTCCGGGGGGGCCGGTTTCACTACAGCCCCAGCATTTT. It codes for CASSLVPGGPVSLQPQHF.

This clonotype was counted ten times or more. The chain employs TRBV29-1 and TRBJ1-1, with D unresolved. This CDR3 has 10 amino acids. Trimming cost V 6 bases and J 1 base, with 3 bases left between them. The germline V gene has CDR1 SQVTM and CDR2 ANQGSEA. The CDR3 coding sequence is TGCAGCGTCAAGAACACTGAAGCTTTCTTT. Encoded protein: CSVKNTEAFF.

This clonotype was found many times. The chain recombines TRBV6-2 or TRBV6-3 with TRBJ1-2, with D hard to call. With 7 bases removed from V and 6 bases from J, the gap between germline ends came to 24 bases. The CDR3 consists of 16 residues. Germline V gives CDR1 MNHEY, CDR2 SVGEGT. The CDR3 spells CASTLSATPPRDGYTF. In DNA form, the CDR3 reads TGTGCCAGCACCCTATCAGCGACCCCCCCGCGGGATGGCTACACCTTC.

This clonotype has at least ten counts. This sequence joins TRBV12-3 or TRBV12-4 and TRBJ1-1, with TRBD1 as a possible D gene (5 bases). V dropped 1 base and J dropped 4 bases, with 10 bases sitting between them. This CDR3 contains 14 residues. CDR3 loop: CASSLVAGGTEAFF. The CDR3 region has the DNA TGTGCCAGCAGTTTAGTGGCGGGGGGCACTGAAGCTTTCTTT.

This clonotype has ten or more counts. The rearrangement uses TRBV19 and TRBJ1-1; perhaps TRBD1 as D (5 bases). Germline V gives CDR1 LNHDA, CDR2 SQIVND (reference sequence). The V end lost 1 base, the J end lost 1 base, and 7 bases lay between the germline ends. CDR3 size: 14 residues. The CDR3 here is CASSIVGGNTEAFF. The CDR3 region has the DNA TGTGCCAGTAGTATAGTTGGGGGGAACACTGAAGCTTTCTTT.

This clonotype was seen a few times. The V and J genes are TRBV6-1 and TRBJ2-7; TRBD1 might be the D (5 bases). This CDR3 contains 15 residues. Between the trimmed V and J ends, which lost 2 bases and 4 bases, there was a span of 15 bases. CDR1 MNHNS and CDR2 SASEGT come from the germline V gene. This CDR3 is CASSEIGRGPYEQYF. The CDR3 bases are TGTGCCAGCAGTGAAATTGGTAGGGGTCCATACGAGCAGTACTTC.

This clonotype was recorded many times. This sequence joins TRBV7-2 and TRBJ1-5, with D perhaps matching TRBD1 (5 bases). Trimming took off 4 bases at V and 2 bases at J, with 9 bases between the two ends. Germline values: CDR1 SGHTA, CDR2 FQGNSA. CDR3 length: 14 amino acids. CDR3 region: CASSWGGGNQPQHF. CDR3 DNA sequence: TGTGCCAGCAGCTGGGGGGGGGGCAATCAGCCCCAGCATTTT. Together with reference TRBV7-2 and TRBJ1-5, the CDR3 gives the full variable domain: GAGVSQSPSNKVTEKGKDVELRCDPISGHTALYWYRQSLGQGLEFLIYFQGNSAPDKSGLPSDRFSAERTGGSVSTLTIQRTQQEDSAVYLCASSWGGGNQPQHFGDGTRLSIL.

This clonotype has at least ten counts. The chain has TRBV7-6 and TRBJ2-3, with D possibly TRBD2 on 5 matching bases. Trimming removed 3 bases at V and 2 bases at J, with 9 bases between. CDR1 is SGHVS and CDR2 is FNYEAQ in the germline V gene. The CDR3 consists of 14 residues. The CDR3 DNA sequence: TGTGCCAGCAGCTTGCAGACTAACACAGATACGCAGTATTTT. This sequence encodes CASSLQTNTDTQYF.

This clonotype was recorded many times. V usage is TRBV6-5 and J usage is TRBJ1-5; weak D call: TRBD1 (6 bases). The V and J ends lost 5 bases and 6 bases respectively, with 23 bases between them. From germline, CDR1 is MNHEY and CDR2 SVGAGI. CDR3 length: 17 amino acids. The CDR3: CASSPGLSRGGTQPQHF. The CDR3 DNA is TGTGCCAGCAGTCCAGGACTTAGCAGGGGAGGAACTCAGCCCCAGCATTTT.

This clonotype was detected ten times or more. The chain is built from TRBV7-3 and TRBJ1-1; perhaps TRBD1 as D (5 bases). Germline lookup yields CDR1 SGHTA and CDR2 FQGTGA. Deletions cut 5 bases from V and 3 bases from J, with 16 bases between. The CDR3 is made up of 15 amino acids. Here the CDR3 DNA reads TGTGCCAGCAGCCCCCGGGGGGGAAGGTACACTGAAGCTTTCTTT. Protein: CASSPRGGRYTEAFF. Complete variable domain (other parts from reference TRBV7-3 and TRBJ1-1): GAGVSQTPSNKVTEKGKYVELRCDPISGHTALYWYRQSLGQGPEFLIYFQGTGAADDSGLPNDRFFAVRPEGSVSTLKIQRTERGDSAVYLCASSPRGGRYTEAFFGQGTRLTVV.